A selection of T cell receptor beta chains follows, all from one sample in a study of control samples from healthy donors and cancer patients. TCRdb keeps only in-frame clones here, not all; method: immunoSEQ multiplex PCR. The table shows fewer than 200,000 clones, with just over 90% occurring only once. Sequencing used blood. The receptors originated from a woman aged 60-75 years in good health. The CDR3 runs from the conserved cysteine through the conserved F or W. A D gene is named only where the DNA matches it firmly. Some rows mark clone size as missing; the rest say once, few, many or name a class of expanded clone.

>TRBD1|TRBJ1-2|TRBV6-6|14|NA
CASSRQGTNYGYTF
TGTGCCAGCAGCCGACAGGGGACTAACTATGGCTACACCTTC
>TRBD2|TRBJ2-3|TRBV7-9|18|NA
CASSGGTSGSASTDTQYF
TGTGCCAGCAGCGGGGGGACTAGCGGGTCAGCTAGCACAGATACGCAGTATTTT
>NA|TRBJ2-7|TRBV6-6|13|NA
CASRIGGPYEQYF
TGTGCCAGCAGAATAGGGGGGCCCTACGAGCAGTACTTC
>NA|TRBJ1-2|TRBV5-4|13|NA
CASSEERNYGYTF
TGTGCCAGCAGCGAGGAGCGGAACTATGGCTACACCTTC
>NA|TRBJ2-2|TRBV5-4|16|few
CASSPQGQTNTGELFF
TGTGCCAGCAGCCCTCAAGGACAGACTAACACCGGGGAGCTGTTTTTT
>NA|TRBJ2-1|TRBV6-2/TRBV6-3|14|NA
CASSHGGLRNEQFF
TGTGCCAGCAGCCACGGTGGGCTTCGAAATGAGCAGTTCTTC
>NA|TRBJ1-6|TRBV9|14|NA
CASSVVPRWSPLHF
TGTGCCAGCAGCGTAGTCCCAAGGTGGTCACCCCTCCACTTT
>NA|TRBJ1-4|TRBV5-8|16|NA
CASSPEGRGQHEKLFF
TGTGCCAGCAGCCCCGAAGGCCGGGGGCAGCATGAAAAACTGTTTTTT
>NA|TRBJ1-2|TRBV6-5|13|NA
CASRKDPNYGYTF
TGTGCCAGCAGGAAAGACCCTAACTATGGCTACACCTTC
>NA|TRBJ1-1|TRBV7-2|13|NA
CASSFDENTEAFF
TGTGCCAGCAGCTTCGACGAGAACACTGAAGCTTTCTTT
>NA|TRBJ1-6|TRBV19|16|NA
CASSKLADADNSPLHF
TGTGCCAGTAGTAAGCTTGCGGACGCGGATAATTCACCCCTCCACTTT
>NA|TRBJ1-2|TRBV19|13|NA
CASSINRNYGYTF
TGTGCCAGTAGTATAAACAGGAATTATGGCTACACCTTC
>NA|TRBJ2-7|TRBV15|15|NA
CATSRESIAADEQYF
TGTGCCACCAGCAGAGAATCAATAGCGGCGGACGAGCAGTACTTC
>NA|TRBJ2-6|TRBV27|16|NA
CASKSGTTSGANVLTF
TGTGCCAGCAAGTCAGGGACCACCTCTGGGGCCAACGTCCTGACTTTC
>NA|TRBJ1-1|TRBV6-5|15|once
CASSYFRQANTEAFF
TGTGCCAGCAGTTACTTCCGACAAGCCAACACTGAAGCTTTCTTT
>NA|TRBJ1-1|TRBV10-3|12|NA
CAIGQMNTEAFF
TGTGCCATAGGACAGATGAACACTGAAGCTTTCTTT
>NA|TRBJ1-5|TRBV12-5|15|few
CASGLFSTCRSAQHF
TGTGCTAGTGGTTTGTTCTCGACTTGCCGATCAGCCCAGCATTTT
>NA|TRBJ1-3|TRBV9|15|NA
CASSPLLQPGDTIYF
TGTGCCAGCAGCCCCCTCCTTCAGCCCGGAGACACCATATATTTT
>NA|TRBJ2-1|TRBV12-3/TRBV12-4|12|NA
CASSPTAHEQFF
TGTGCCAGCAGCCCGACAGCGCATGAGCAGTTCTTC
>TRBD2|TRBJ2-1|TRBV5-1|15|NA
CATSDTSGSYNEQFF
TGCGCCACTTCAGACACTAGCGGCTCCTACAATGAGCAGTTCTTC
>NA|TRBJ1-2|TRBV6-5|14|NA
CASNVGDLNYGYTF
TGTGCCAGCAATGTCGGGGACCTTAACTATGGCTACACCTTC
>TRBD1|TRBJ1-4|TRBV5-6|15|NA
CASRTDRAVDEKLFF
TGTGCCAGCAGAACGGACAGGGCGGTGGATGAAAAACTGTTTTTT
>NA|TRBJ1-1|TRBV29-1|14|NA
CSVERGVVNTEAFF
TGCAGCGTTGAGCGGGGAGTAGTGAACACTGAAGCTTTCTTT
>TRBD2|TRBJ2-3|TRBV2|15|NA
CASVIGGGGTDTQYF
TGTGCCAGCGTAATCGGCGGGGGGGGCACAGATACGCAGTATTTT
>TRBD1|TRBJ1-1|TRBV18|17|once
CASSPSTGVSGHTEAFF
TGTGCCAGCTCACCGAGCACAGGGGTCTCGGGGCACACTGAAGCTTTCTTT
>NA|TRBJ1-1|TRBV5-6|19|NA
CASTSLVQQLWGGYAEAFF
TGTGCCAGCACCTCTTTGGTACAGCAACTCTGGGGTGGTTACGCTGAAGCTTTCTTT
>NA|TRBJ1-1|TRBV2|10|NA
CASSIGEAFF
TGTGCCAGCAGTATTGGAGAAGCTTTCTTT
>TRBD1|TRBJ2-7|TRBV18|16|NA
CASSPRRDRGIYEQYF
TGTGCCAGCTCACCCCGCCGGGACAGGGGGATTTACGAGCAGTACTTC
>NA|TRBJ2-1|TRBV6-6|15|NA
CASSPSLRLYNEQFF
TGTGCCAGCAGCCCCTCTTTGAGGTTATACAATGAGCAGTTCTTC
>NA|TRBJ1-1|TRBV7-3|13|NA
CASSPRLNTEAFF
TGTGCCAGCAGCCCCAGACTGAACACTGAAGCTTTCTTT
>NA|TRBJ2-1|TRBV12-3/TRBV12-4|12|NA
CASSGFGPKQFF
TGTGCCAGCAGTGGATTTGGGCCCAAGCAGTTCTTC
>NA|TRBJ1-1|TRBV6-2/TRBV6-3|16|NA
CASSSYQDRGNTEAFF
TGTGCCAGCAGTTCATATCAGGACAGAGGGAACACTGAAGCTTTCTTT
>NA|TRBJ2-7|TRBV6-5|15|NA
CASTPRQGSPYEQYF
TGTGCCAGCACTCCCCGGCAGGGGTCCCCCTACGAGCAGTACTTC
>NA|TRBJ1-1|TRBV9|13|NA
CASSGTSDTEAFF
TGTGCCAGCAGCGGGACATCGGACACTGAAGCTTTCTTT
>TRBD1|TRBJ2-7|TRBV5-5|13|NA
CASRSGQGGEQYF
TGTGCCAGCAGGTCAGGACAGGGTGGCGAGCAGTACTTC
>NA|TRBJ2-7|TRBV7-3|15|NA
CASSSVTASRGEQYF
TGTGCCAGCAGCTCGGTGACGGCCTCTAGGGGCGAGCAGTACTTC
>NA|TRBJ2-2|TRBV19|20|NA
CASSIDLRQFYIVNTGELFF
TGTGCCAGTAGTATAGATTTACGGCAGTTTTACATAGTGAACACCGGGGAGCTGTTTTTT
>TRBD1|TRBJ1-2|TRBV2|15|NA
CASSETGVPNYGYTF
TGTGCCAGCAGTGAAACAGGGGTTCCAAACTATGGCTACACCTTC
>NA|TRBJ1-1|TRBV6-5|13|few
CASSSIGLRGAFF
TGTGCCAGCAGTTCCATCGGGTTAAGAGGAGCTTTCTTT
>TRBD1|TRBJ1-2|TRBV7-2|17|NA
CASSSPGQGAFSYGYTF
TGTGCCAGCAGCTCCCCTGGACAGGGGGCTTTTAGCTATGGCTACACCTTC
>NA|TRBJ1-3|TRBV18|17|NA
CASSPDPAVPPGNTIYF
TGTGCCAGCTCACCAGACCCGGCAGTTCCACCTGGAAACACCATATATTTT